The 13 T cell receptor beta chains presented below share a single source sample, sequenced in a study of T-cell memory formation after mild COVID-19. TCRdb re-called the 5' RACE reads through MiXCR, storing one row per CDR3 protein. This table holds tens of thousands of distinct CDR3 sequences, about 14% found once. The specimen was PBMCs or a T cell subset sorted from them (not recorded which). These receptors originate from an adult woman who had mild COVID-19 (a few samples of this study predate the infection). Cell type and time point are not known.

This clonotype was counted ten times or more. The chain uses TRBV7-9 and TRBJ2-1; tentative D call: TRBD2 (6 bases). Germline loops: CDR1 SEHNR, CDR2 FQNEAQ (reference sequence). The CDR3 runs 12 residues. V lost 5 bases, J lost 9 bases, and 11 bases lay in between. The CDR3 loop is CASSRLGGEQFF. Written as DNA, the CDR3 is TGTGCCAGCAGCAGACTCGGGGGTGAGCAGTTCTTC.

This clonotype was observed a few times. This chain links TRBV6-2 or TRBV6-3 with TRBJ1-6; TRBD1 is a possible D gene (5 bases). This CDR3 is built from 13 residues. The V gene lost 7 bases and the J gene lost 4 bases, with 8 bases spanning the gap. Germline loops: CDR1 MNHEY, CDR2 SVGEGT. CDR3 amino acids: CASTQDYNSPLHF. CDR3 nucleotides: TGTGCCAGCACACAGGATTATAATTCACCCCTCCACTTT.

This clonotype was detected a few times. CDR3 region: CATSRDSGVGANVLTF. In DNA, the CDR3 is TGTGCCACCAGCAGAGATAGCGGGGTTGGGGCCAACGTCCTGACTTTC. The genes are TRBV15 and TRBJ2-6; 8 bases line up with TRBD2. This CDR3 is 16 amino acids long. J gave up 3 bases and V 0 bases, and 1 base lay outside the gene matches. Germline-derived CDR1 and CDR2 are LNHNV and YYDKDF (reference sequence).

V and J are TRBV12-3 or TRBV12-4 and TRBJ2-7; TRBD1 aligns across 8 bases. J gave up 3 bases and V 1 base, and 8 bases lay outside the gene matches. The CDR3 contains 16 residues. CDR3 coding DNA: TGTGCCAGCAGTTTAGTCGGCCAGGGGGCTTTCTACGAGCAGTACTTC. Translating it yields CASSLVGQGAFYEQYF.

The table lists this clonotype with a few counts. The chain couples TRBV7-9 to TRBJ2-2; either TRBD1 or TRBD2 may fit D (6 bases each). CDR1 and CDR2 from the germline V gene are SEHNR and FQNEAQ (reference sequence). Deletions cut 4 bases from V and 6 bases from J, with 18 bases between. The CDR3 runs 16 residues. The chain's CDR3 is CASSSSGGPPAGELFF. CDR3 bases: TGTGCCAGCAGCTCGTCCGGGGGCCCTCCGGCCGGGGAGCTGTTTTTT.

The chain has TRBV24-1 and TRBJ2-1; 9 nucleotides line up with TRBD1. Trimming took 1 base from V and 5 from J; bases not matched to a gene: 20. Germline V lookup: CDR1 KGHDR, CDR2 SFDVKD. This CDR3 region has 21 residues. CDR3 region: CATSDFNRGRGPPGRNNEQFF. DNA for the CDR3: TGTGCCACCAGTGATTTCAACAGGGGGCGGGGACCCCCGGGCAGGAACAATGAGCAGTTCTTC.

This clonotype turned up a few times. The V gene is TRBV12-3 or TRBV12-4, the J gene TRBJ2-1; 13 bases align to TRBD2. The CDR3 covers 15 residues. Losses at the gene ends were 5 bases for V and 8 bases for J; bases not matched to a gene: 6. As DNA, the CDR3 is TGTGCCAGCAGTATGACTAGCGGGAGGTACGATGAGCAGTTCTTC. Protein: CASSMTSGRYDEQFF.

The rearrangement uses TRBV3-1 and TRBJ2-5; 8 bases map to TRBD2. The J segment lost 3 bases and the V segment lost 1 base, leaving 4 bases of the junction unmatched. In germline, CDR1 is LGHDT, CDR2 YNNKEL (reference sequence). The CDR3 covers 15 residues. The chain's CDR3 is CASSQGRRGEETQYF. The DNA for the CDR3 is TGTGCCAGCAGCCAAGGCCGGCGGGGGGAAGAGACCCAGTACTTC.

In this sample, this clonotype turned up many times. The rearrangement links TRBV15 to TRBJ2-7; no reliable D call. V lost 5 bases and J lost 5, with 10 bases in between. The CDR3 length is 12 residues. Germline V CDR1 and CDR2: LNHNV, YYDKDF (reference sequence). The DNA for the CDR3 is TGTGCCACCAGCGGTTTCGTCAACGAGCAGTACTTC. This codes for CATSGFVNEQYF.

The sample holds a few counts of this clonotype. The chain has TRBV4-1 and TRBJ2-3, with D tentatively TRBD1 (6 bases). In germline, CDR1 is MGHRA, CDR2 YSYEKL. CDR3 length: 16 amino acids. The V end was cut by 0 bases, the J end by 0 bases, with 10 bases between. CDR3 sequence (DNA): TGCGCCAGCAGCCAAGACAGGGGAAGGAGCACAGATACGCAGTATTTT. It specifies CASSQDRGRSTDTQYF.

This clonotype was detected a few times. The chain links TRBV7-6 to TRBJ2-3; 13 bases match TRBD2. CDR3 length: 16 amino acids. Unmatched junction bases numbered 3, after V lost 2 bases and J lost 4 bases. Per the germline V gene, CDR1 is SGHVS and CDR2 is FNYEAQ. CDR3 nucleotides: TGTGCCAGCAGCTTAACTAGCGGGGGGGGAGCAGATACGCAGTATTTT. Translation gives CASSLTSGGGADTQYF. Together with reference TRBV7-6 and TRBJ2-3, the CDR3 gives the full variable domain: GAGVSQSPRYKVTKRGQDVALRCDPISGHVSLYWYRQALGQGPEFLTYFNYEAQQDKSGLPNDRFSAERPEGSISTLTIQRTEQRDSAMYRCASSLTSGGGADTQYFGPGTRLTVL.

This chain links TRBV25-1 with TRBJ1-1, with 7 bases that match TRBD1. With V trimmed by 2 bases and J by 6 bases, 9 bases remained unmatched. CDR1 is MGHDK, CDR2 SYGVNS, per germline. CDR3 length: 15 residues. CDR3 DNA: TGTGCCAGCAGTGAACTCACCGGGACAGTCCCTGAAGCTTTCTTT. Its translation is CASSELTGTVPEAFF.

This clonotype has more than one count but fewer than ten. This chain uses TRBV6-5 with TRBJ2-1, with D possibly being TRBD1 (6 bases). The V gene lost 6 bases and the J gene lost 2 bases, with 8 bases spanning the gap. CDR1 is MNHEY and CDR2 is SVGAGI in the germline V gene. The CDR3 runs to 13 residues. This CDR3 is CASRYRAYNEQFF. The CDR3 DNA reads as TGTGCCAGCAGATACAGGGCCTACAATGAGCAGTTCTTC.